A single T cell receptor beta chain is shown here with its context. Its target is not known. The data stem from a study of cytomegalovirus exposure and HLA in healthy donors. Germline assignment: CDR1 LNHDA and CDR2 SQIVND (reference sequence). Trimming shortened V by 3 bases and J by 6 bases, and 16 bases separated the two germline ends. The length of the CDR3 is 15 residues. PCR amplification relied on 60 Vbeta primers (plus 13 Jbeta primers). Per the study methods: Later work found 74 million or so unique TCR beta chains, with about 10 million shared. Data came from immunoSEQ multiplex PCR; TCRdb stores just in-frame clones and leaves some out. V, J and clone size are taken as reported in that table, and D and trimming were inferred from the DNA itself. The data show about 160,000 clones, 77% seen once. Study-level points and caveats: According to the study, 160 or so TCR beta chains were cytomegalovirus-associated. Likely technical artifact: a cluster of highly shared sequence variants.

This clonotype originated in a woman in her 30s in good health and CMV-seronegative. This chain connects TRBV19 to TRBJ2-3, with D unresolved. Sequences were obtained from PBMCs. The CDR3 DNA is TGTGCCAGTAGTATCTCGGGTGGTACTGGGGATACGCAGTATTTT. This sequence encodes CASSISGGTGDTQYF.